The table lists the clone carrying this TCR beta chain with many counts. The antigen is unknown. This specimen comes from a study of molecular identifiers for immune sequencing clone quantification. About the study: Replicate experiments divided RNA from approximately 22,000 or 94,000 naive CD8 cells into five parts and sequenced four.

Regarding the study as a whole: Clones that exceeded 20 RNA copies held over 99% of effector molecules, yet under 1% in naive cells.

As previously described, bulk TCR libraries were made using listed TCR primers. TCRdb re-called the PCR reads through MiXCR, storing one row per CDR3 protein. This sample has hundreds of thousands of distinct CDR3 sequences; about 25% occur once, and the top ten carry about 0.84%. The CDR3 consists of 16 residues. With V trimmed by 5 bases and J by 1 base, 9 bases remained unmatched. Germline V CDR1 and CDR2: SEHNR, FQNEAQ (reference sequence). Input material: naive CD8+ T cells from blood, with Jurkat cell RNA spiked in. The subset denotes: FACS-sorted CD8+CD4-CCR7+CD45RA+ naive T cells. This receptor was taken from a human donor in good health. Some libraries in this study had Jurkat cell RNA spiked in. This rearrangement joins TRBV7-9 to TRBJ2-3, with 7 bases aligning to TRBD1. In nucleotides, the CDR3 is TGTGCCAGCAGCCCTCCTGGACAGGAACGCACAGATACGCAGTATTTT. It encodes CASSPPGQERTDTQYF.